Here is one T cell receptor (beta chain) with its context. The sample is drawn from a study of blood T cell repertoires in COVID-19. Study information: Acute-phase and convalescent COVID-19 samples originated in the United States, Italy and Spain. Nucleic acid was either cDNA or gDNA, and it came from T cells, B-cell-depleted T cells, or PBMCs.

In the original processing: For nucleated cells, counts were estimated from reference gene primer amplification. Sequencing was performed with immunoSEQ multiplex PCR; in TCRdb, only in-frame clones are kept and a portion is missing. V and J calls and clone size are given by that table; D and trimming were obtained from the DNA. In the table there are around 120,000 clones, 60% to 85% of which are singletons. V lost 1 base to trimming and J lost 2 bases, with 9 bases between them. Germline V CDR1 and CDR2: LGHDT, YNNKEL (reference sequence). The CDR3 extends over 15 amino acids. What was sequenced was peripheral blood. This TCR derives from a man between 70 and 80 years old with acute or convalescent COVID-19. This chain connects TRBV3-1 (or the pseudogene TRBV3-2) to TRBJ1-5; D might be TRBD1 (5 bases). The CDR3 region has the DNA TGTGCCAGCAGCCAAGGAGGAGGGGGCAATCAGCCCCAGCATTTT. It encodes CASSQGGGGNQPQHF.